The clone carrying this T cell receptor beta chain appeared a few times. Its specificity is not known. Both 60 Vbeta primers and 13 Jbeta primers went into the PCR. Sequencing was performed with immunoSEQ multiplex PCR; in TCRdb, only in-frame clones are kept and a portion is missing. The sample records 70,000 to 100,000 clones, about 80% being singletons. The entry originates in a study of cytomegalovirus exposure and HLA in healthy donors. Overall study results and limits: According to the study, 160 or so TCR beta chains were cytomegalovirus-associated.

The CDR3 has 14 residues. Germline lookup yields CDR1 SGHNT and CDR2 YYREEE (reference sequence). Trimming cost V 7 bases and J 14 bases, with 25 bases left between them. The V and J genes are TRBV5-4 and TRBJ2-1; a possible D gene is TRBD2 (5 bases). Sequencing used PBMCs. This sequence was found in a man aged 50-59 years in good health and CMV-seropositive. The CDR3 protein is CASCRSEGPRLKFF. In nucleotides, the CDR3 is TGTGCCAGCTGCCGATCTGAAGGGCCGCGACTAAAGTTCTTC.